This TCR beta chain emerged from a study of regulatory T cells in long-lasting Graves disease. The study's findings and limits: Favoring TRBV28, TRBJ1-2 and TRBJ2-5 was a feature seen in persistent disease.

With iRepertoire HTBI primers and Arm-PCR of CDR3 regions, TCR beta libraries were built. TCRdb re-derived calls from the multiplex PCR reads in MiXCR, one entry per CDR3 protein. The sample shows about 470,000 distinct CDR3 sequences, less than 25% of them seen only once. This clonotype was seen many times. Its target is not known. A clone one base away is much larger, so this may be a read error. The CDR3 length is 10 residues. Trimming took 7 bases from V and 1 from J, leaving 4 bases between them. Germline V gives CDR1 SQVTM, CDR2 ANQGSEA. Regarding time point: persistent/refractory GD, antithyroid drugs over 5 years with positive TRAb. Extracted PBMC RNA gave rise to the TCR library.

The clonotype was recovered from a female donor with Graves disease. The chain links TRBV29-1 to TRBJ1-1; D remains ambiguous. The sample was peripheral blood mononuclear cells (PBMCs), taken when the disease was refractory, from a patient treated with antithyroid drugs. CDR3 sequence reads: CSAKNTEAFF. For the CDR3, the DNA is TGCAGCGCCAAGAACACTGAAGCTTTCTTT.